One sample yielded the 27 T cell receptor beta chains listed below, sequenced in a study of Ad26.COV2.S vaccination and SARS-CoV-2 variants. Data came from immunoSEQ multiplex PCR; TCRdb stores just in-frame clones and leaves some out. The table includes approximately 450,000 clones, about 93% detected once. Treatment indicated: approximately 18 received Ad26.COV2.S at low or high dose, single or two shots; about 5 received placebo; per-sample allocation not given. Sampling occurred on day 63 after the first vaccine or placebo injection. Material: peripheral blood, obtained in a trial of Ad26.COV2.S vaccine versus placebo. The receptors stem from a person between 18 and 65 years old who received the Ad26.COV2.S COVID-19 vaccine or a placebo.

Written as DNA, the CDR3 is TGTGCCAGCAGTTACATTAGCGGGATTCCTGGTGATGAGCAGTTCTTC. Its translation: CASSYISGIPGDEQFF. The chain joins TRBV6-2 or TRBV6-3 to TRBJ2-1, with 8 bases identical to TRBD2. The CDR3 covers 16 residues. Germline V gene sequence: CDR1 MNHEY, CDR2 SVGEGT. V was clipped by 2 bases and J by 8 bases; unmatched bases: 11.

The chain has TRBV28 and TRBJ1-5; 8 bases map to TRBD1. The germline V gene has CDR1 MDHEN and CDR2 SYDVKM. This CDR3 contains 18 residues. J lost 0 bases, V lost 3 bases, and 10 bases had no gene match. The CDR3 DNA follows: TGTGCCAGCAGTTTCGCAGGGGGCGAAATAGGTAGCAATCAGCCCCAGCATTTT. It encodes CASSFAGGEIGSNQPQHF.

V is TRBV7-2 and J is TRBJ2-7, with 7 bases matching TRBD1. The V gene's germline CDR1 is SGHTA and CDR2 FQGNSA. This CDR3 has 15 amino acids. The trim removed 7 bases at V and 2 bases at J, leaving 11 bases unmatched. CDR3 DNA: TGTGCCAGCAACCCCGGACAGGCCCTTACCTACGAGCAGTACTTC. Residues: CASNPGQALTYEQYF.

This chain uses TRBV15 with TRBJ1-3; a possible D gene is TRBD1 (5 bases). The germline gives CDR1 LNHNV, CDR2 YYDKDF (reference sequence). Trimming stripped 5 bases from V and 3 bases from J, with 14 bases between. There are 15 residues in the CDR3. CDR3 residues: CATSLKGEDGNTIYF. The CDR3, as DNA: TGTGCCACCAGCCTAAAAGGGGAGGATGGAAACACCATATATTTT.

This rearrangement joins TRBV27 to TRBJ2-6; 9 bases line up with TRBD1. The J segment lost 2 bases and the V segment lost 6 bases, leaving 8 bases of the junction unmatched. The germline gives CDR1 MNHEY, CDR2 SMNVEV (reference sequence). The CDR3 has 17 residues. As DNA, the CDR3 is TGTGCCAGCAGCCGCCCACAGGGGGCAACTGGGGCCAACGTCCTGACTTTC. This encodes CASSRPQGATGANVLTF.

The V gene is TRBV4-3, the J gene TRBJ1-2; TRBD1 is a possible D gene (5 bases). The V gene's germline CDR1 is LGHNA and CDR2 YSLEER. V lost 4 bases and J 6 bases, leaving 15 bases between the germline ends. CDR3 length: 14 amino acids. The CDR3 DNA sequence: TGCGCCAGCAGCCCGGGACCCCCGGTGGATGGCTACACCTTC. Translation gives CASSPGPPVDGYTF.

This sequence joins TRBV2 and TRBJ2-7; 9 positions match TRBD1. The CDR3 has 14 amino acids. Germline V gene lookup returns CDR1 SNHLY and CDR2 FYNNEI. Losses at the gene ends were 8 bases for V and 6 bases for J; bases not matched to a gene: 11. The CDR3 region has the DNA TGTGCCAGCCTTCTCGGGACAGGGATCGGCGAGCAGTACTTC. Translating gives CASLLGTGIGEQYF.

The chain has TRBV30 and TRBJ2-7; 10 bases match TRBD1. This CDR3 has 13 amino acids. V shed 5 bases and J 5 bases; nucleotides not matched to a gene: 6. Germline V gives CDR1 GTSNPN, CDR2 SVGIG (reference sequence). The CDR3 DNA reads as TGTGCCTGGCAGACAGGGGGCTTGCACGAGCAGTACTTC. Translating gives CAWQTGGLHEQYF.

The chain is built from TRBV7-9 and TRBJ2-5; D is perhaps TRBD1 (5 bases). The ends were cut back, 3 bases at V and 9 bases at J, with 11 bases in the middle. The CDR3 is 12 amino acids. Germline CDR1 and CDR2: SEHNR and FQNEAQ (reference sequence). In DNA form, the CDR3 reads TGTGCCAGCAGCTTGGAGATAGGGGCCCAGTACTTC. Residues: CASSLEIGAQYF.

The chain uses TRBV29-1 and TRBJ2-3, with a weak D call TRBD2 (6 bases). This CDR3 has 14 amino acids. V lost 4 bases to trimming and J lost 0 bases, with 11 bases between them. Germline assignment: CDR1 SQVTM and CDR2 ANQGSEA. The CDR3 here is CSVVGGWSTDTQYF. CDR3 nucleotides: TGCAGCGTTGTTGGGGGGTGGAGCACAGATACGCAGTATTTT.

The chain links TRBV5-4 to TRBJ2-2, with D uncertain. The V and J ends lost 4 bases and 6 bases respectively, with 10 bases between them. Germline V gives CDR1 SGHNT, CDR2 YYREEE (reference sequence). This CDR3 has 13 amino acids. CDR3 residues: CASSLDKAGELFF. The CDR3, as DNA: TGTGCCAGCAGCCTTGACAAGGCCGGGGAGCTGTTTTTT.

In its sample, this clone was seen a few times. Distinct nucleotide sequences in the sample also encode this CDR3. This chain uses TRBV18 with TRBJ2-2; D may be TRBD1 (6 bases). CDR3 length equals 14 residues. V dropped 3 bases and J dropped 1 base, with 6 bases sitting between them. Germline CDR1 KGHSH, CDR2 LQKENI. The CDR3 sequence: CASSPGQNTGELFF. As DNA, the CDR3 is TGTGCCAGCTCACCGGGACAGAACACCGGGGAGCTGTTTTTT.

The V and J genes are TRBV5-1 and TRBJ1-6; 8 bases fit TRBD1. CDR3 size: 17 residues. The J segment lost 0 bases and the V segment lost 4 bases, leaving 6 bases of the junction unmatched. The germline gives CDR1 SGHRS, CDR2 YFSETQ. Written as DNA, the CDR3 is TGCGCCAGCAGCGGACAGGGCCCAAGCTCCTATAATTCACCCCTCCACTTT. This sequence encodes CASSGQGPSSYNSPLHF.

The CDR3 DNA is TGTGCCAGCAGTTTAGGCCTATCCTACGAGCAGTACTTC. Translating it yields CASSLGLSYEQYF. This chain joins TRBV12-3 or TRBV12-4 and TRBJ2-7, with D hard to call. Trimming took off 1 base at V and 1 base at J, with 5 bases between the two ends. The CDR3 is 13 amino acids.

In nucleotides, the CDR3 is TGTGCCAGCGCGCCCTGGAGGGGGGCCGAATCGCTTAATCAGCCCCAGCATTTT. Amino acid sequence: CASAPWRGAESLNQPQHF. This chain joins TRBV28 and TRBJ1-5; D may be TRBD1 (6 bases). Trimming took off 8 bases at V and 4 bases at J, with 27 bases between the two ends. Germline V gene data show CDR1 as MDHEN and CDR2 as SYDVKM. This CDR3 comprises 18 residues.

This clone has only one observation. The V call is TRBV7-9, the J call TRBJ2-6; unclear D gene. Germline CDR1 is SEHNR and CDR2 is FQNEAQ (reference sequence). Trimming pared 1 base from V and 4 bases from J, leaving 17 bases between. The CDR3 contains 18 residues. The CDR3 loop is CASSLVGRPPLGANVLTF. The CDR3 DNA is TGTGCCAGCAGCTTAGTGGGCAGACCCCCCTTGGGGGCCAACGTCCTGACTTTC.

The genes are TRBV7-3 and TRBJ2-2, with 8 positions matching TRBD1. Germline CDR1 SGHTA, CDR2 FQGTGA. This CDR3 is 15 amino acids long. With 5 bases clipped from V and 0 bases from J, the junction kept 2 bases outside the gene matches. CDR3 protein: CASSGQGPNTGELFF. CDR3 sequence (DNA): TGTGCCAGCAGCGGACAGGGTCCGAACACCGGGGAGCTGTTTTTT.

CDR3: CAISHRPQGANTEAFF. CDR3 nucleotides: TGTGCCATCAGCCACCGGCCACAGGGGGCGAACACTGAAGCTTTCTTT. The rearrangement uses TRBV10-3 and TRBJ1-1, with 9 bases lining up with TRBD1. V trimming: 6 bases; J trimming: 1 base; junction bases outside the gene matches: 9. CDR1 is ENHRY and CDR2 is SYGVKD in the germline V gene. The CDR3 length is 16 residues.

The CDR3 is CASSLAAETQYF. CDR3 coding DNA: TGTGCCAGCAGCTTAGCGGCAGAGACCCAGTACTTC. This chain joins TRBV7-6 and TRBJ2-5, with D unresolved. Looked up from germline, CDR1 is SGHVS and CDR2 is FNYEAQ. V lost 0 bases to trimming and J lost 4 bases, with 3 bases between them. This CDR3 is built from 12 residues. The whole variable domain, remainder taken from reference TRBV7-6 and TRBJ2-5, is GAGVSQSPRYKVTKRGQDVALRCDPISGHVSLYWYRQALGQGPEFLTYFNYEAQQDKSGLPNDRFSAERPEGSISTLTIQRTEQRDSAMYRCASSLAAETQYFGPGTRLLVL.

The CDR3 DNA sequence: TGTGCCAGCAGCTTCGGACTAGTCTACGAGCAGTACTTC. Amino acid sequence: CASSFGLVYEQYF. The V gene is TRBV5-4, the J gene TRBJ2-7; 7 bases match TRBD2. This CDR3 contains 13 residues. The trim removed 2 bases at V and 3 bases at J, leaving 2 bases unmatched. Germline loops: CDR1 SGHNT, CDR2 YYREEE (reference sequence). The full variable domain, rest sourced from reference TRBV5-4 and TRBJ2-7, is ETGVTQSPTHLIKTRGQQVTLRCSSQSGHNTVSWYQQALGQGPQFIFQYYREEENGRGNFPPRFSGLQFPNYSSELNVNALELDDSALYLCASSFGLVYEQYFGPGTRLTVT.

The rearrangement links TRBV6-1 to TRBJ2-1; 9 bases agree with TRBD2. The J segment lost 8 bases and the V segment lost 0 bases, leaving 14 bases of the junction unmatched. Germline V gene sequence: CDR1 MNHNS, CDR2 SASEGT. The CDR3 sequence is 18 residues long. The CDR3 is CASSEALAGRIGRDEQFF. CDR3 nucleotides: TGTGCCAGCAGTGAAGCCCTAGCGGGGAGAATTGGTAGGGATGAGCAGTTCTTC.

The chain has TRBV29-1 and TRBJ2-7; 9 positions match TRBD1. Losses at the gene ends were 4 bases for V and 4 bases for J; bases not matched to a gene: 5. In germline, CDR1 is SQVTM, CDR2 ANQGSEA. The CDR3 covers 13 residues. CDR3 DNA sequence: TGCAGCGTTGTGGACAGGGGCAGATACGAGCAGTACTTC. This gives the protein CSVVDRGRYEQYF.

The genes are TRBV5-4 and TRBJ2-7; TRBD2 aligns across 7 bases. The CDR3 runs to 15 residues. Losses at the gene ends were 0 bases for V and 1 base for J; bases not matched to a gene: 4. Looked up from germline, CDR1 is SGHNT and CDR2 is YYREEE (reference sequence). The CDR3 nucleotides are TGTGCCAGCAGCTTGGAGTCTAGCGGATCCTACGAGCAGTACTTC. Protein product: CASSLESSGSYEQYF.

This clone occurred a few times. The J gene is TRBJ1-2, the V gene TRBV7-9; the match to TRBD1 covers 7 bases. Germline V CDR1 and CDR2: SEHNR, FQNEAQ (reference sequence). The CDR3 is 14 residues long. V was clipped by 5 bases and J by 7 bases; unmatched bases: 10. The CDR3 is CASSNSDRVLGYTF. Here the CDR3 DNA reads TGTGCCAGCAGCAACTCCGACAGGGTACTTGGCTACACCTTC.

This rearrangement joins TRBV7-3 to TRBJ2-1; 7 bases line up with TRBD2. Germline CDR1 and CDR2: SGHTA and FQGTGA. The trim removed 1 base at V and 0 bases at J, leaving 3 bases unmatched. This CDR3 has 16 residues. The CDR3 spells CASSLMGGTSYNEQFF. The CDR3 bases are TGTGCCAGCAGCTTAATGGGGGGGACCTCCTACAATGAGCAGTTCTTC.

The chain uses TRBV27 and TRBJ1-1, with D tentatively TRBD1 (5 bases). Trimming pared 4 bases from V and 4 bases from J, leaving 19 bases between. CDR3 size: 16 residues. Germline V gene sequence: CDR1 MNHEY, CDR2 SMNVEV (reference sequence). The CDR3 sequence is CASSSPQGLRTTEAFF. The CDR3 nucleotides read TGTGCCAGCAGTTCACCTCAGGGACTGAGAACCACTGAAGCTTTCTTT.

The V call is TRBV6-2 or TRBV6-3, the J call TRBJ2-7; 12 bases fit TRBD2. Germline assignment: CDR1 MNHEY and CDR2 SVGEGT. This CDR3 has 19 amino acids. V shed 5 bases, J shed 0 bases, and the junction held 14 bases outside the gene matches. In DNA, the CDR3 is TGTGCCAGCAGTCCCTGGTCGACTAGCGGGAGACTTAGCTCCTACGAGCAGTACTTC. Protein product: CASSPWSTSGRLSSYEQYF.